Below, 3 T cell receptor beta chains from the same sample are listed, as sequenced in a study of blood T cell repertoires in COVID-19 (dated by TCRdb to the early 2020s). The library was made by the immunoSEQ multiplex PCR assay. TCRdb holds this immuneACCESS table with in-frame rearrangements only. Some clones are missing; in checked studies, unresolved V genes explain under half, and the rest has no known cause. Recorded for this sample are 300,000 to 350,000 clones; roughly 86% of them occurred a single time. Under 1.2% of the sample rests with the top ten. The sample consisted of PBMCs or T cells enriched from blood (not recorded which). The receptors originated from a woman in her twenties or thirties who had been exposed to COVID-19.

The chain combines TRBV27 with TRBJ1-3; 8 bases match TRBD1. The CDR3 has 16 residues. Germline V CDR1 and CDR2: MNHEY, SMNVEV (reference sequence). J lost 0 bases, V lost 5 bases, and 6 bases had no gene match. CDR3 sequence: CASSPGTGLSGNTIYF. DNA of the CDR3: TGTGCCAGCAGTCCCGGGACAGGACTCTCTGGAAACACCATATATTTT.

V is TRBV9 and J is TRBJ1-1, with 7 bases matching TRBD1. Germline V gives CDR1 SGDLS, CDR2 YYNGEE. V lost 1 base, J lost 6 bases, and 6 bases stayed unmatched. The CDR3 covers 14 residues. This CDR3 is CASSVRTGAPEAFF. In DNA, the CDR3 is TGTGCCAGCAGCGTACGCACAGGGGCCCCTGAAGCTTTCTTT.

This clone appeared a single time. The genes are TRBV27 and TRBJ2-2, with TRBD1 matching 8 bases. J lost 4 bases, V lost 5 bases, and 9 bases had no gene match. The CDR3 runs to 16 residues. CDR1 and CDR2 from the germline V gene are MNHEY and SMNVEV (reference sequence). CDR3 loop: CASSLEWTGSTGELFF. CDR3 bases: TGTGCCAGCAGTCTAGAGTGGACAGGGAGCACCGGGGAGCTGTTTTTT.